This T cell receptor (beta chain) emerged from a study of vaccination and CD4 T cells after COVID-19. Overall study context: Nasal swab PCR had detected SARS-CoV-2 in convalescent patients, nine mild and one severe.

Treatment given: roughly 11-day PBMC culture with coronavirus spike peptide pools or control peptides (ViraFEST assay). Using peptide pools, antigen-specific T cells were expanded in ViraFEST before TCRs were sequenced. Broader study findings: Convalescent patients' vaccine-specific clones were spike mono-reactive in 304 of 307 cases.

A word on this clonotype: Its specificity is not known.

The Oncomine TCR Beta short-read assay was applied to DNA of cultured CD4+ T cells. Extraction of genomic DNA was performed on cultured CD4+ T cells. TCRdb processed the PCR reads anew with MiXCR; each CDR3 protein has one entry. The sample records 16,000 or so distinct CDR3 sequences, approximately 44% being singletons. V lost 0 bases and J lost 6, with 18 bases in between. The CDR3 is 16 amino acids. Looked up from germline, CDR1 is DFQATT and CDR2 is SNEGSKA (reference sequence). The specimen comprised CD4+ T cells from blood, cultured in vitro, sampled after SARS-CoV-2 vaccination. The chain has TRBV20-1 and TRBJ1-5, with TRBD1 as a possible D gene (6 bases). The clonotype originates from a human donor who had recovered from COVID-19. CDR3 amino acids: CSARDGRGALSQPQHF. DNA for the CDR3: TGCAGTGCTAGAGATGGACGGGGGGCGCTAAGTCAGCCCCAGCATTTT.